The source of this TCR beta chain is a study of shared clonotypes between healthy human individuals. Study-level information: With ages of 18 to 49, the donors were a couple of women and a few men.

TCRdb's table, derived via immunoSEQ multiplex PCR, lists solely in-frame clones and lacks some. The data hold more than 400,000 clones, with about 96% observed a single time. This CDR3 has 14 amino acids. The V and J ends lost 2 bases and 1 base respectively, with 8 bases between them. Germline CDR1 SEHNR, CDR2 FQNEAQ (reference sequence). What was sequenced was naive CD4+ T cells sorted from blood. The subset was: CD45RA+ positively selected. V is TRBV7-9 and J is TRBJ1-1; D call uncertain. This clonotype was obtained from a woman aged 25-40 years in good health. CDR3 residues: CASSLLVTNTEAFF. CDR3 nucleotide sequence: TGTGCCAGCAGCTTACTTGTTACGAACACTGAAGCTTTCTTT.